This TCR beta chain was recovered during a study of T cells in Graves' hyperthyroidism and ophthalmopathy. Points from the study as a whole: It was a median around seven months before onset that the model predicted ophthalmopathy.

This clonotype was counted between two and nine times. Its antigen is not identified. Per germline, CDR1 SGHNT and CDR2 YENEEA. Deletions cut 2 bases from V and 0 bases from J, with 29 bases between. CDR3 length: 22 residues. TCR beta CDR3 regions were amplified from RNA. With the HTBI primer set, the TCR CDR3 went through a first round of RT-PCR. TCRdb re-derived calls from the multiplex PCR reads in MiXCR, one entry per CDR3 protein. The sample gives roughly 530,000 distinct CDR3 sequences, 17% of which show up once; under 20% is in the top ten. The specimen sequenced was blood. The V call is TRBV11-3, the J call TRBJ1-5, with D unclear. This sequence was found in a woman aged 18-29 years with Graves' ophthalmopathy. The CDR3 loop reads CASSLQFSDNRAHVYSNQPQHF. CDR3 sequence (DNA): TGTGCCAGCAGCTTACAATTCTCCGACAACCGGGCCCACGTCTATAGCAATCAGCCCCAGCATTTT.